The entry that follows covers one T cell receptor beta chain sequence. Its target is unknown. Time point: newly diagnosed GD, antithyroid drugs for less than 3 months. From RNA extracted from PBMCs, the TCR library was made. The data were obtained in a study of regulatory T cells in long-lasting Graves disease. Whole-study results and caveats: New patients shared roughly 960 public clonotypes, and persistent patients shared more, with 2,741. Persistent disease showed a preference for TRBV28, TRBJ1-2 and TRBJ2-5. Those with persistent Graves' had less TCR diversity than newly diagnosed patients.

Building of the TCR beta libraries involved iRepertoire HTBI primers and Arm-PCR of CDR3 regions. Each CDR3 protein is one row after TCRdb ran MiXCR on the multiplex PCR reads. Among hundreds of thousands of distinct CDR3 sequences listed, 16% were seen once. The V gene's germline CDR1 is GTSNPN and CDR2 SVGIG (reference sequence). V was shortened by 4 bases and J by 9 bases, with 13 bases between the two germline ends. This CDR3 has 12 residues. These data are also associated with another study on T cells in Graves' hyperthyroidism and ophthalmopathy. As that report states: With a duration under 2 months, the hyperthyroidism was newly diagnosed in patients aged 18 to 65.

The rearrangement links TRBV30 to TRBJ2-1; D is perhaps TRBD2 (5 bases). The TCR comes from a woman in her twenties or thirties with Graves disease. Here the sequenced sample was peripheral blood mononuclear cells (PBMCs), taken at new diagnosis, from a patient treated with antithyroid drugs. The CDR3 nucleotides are TGTGCCTGGAAGCGGCGTTCTGGTGAGCAGTTCTTC. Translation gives CAWKRRSGEQFF. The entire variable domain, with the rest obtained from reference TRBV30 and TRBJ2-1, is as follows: SQTIHQWPATLVQPVGSPLSLECTVEGTSNPNLYWYRQAAGRGLQLLFYSVGIGQISSEVPQNLSASRPQDRQFILSSKKLLLSDSGFYLCAWKRRSGEQFFGPGTRLTVL.